This TCR beta chain was sequenced in a study of cytotoxic CD8 clonotypes in ibrutinib-treated CLL (dated by TCRdb to the early 2020s). About the full investigation: In this cohort, approximately 15 patients were treatment-naive and approximately ten were relapsed/refractory, while around 18 had unmutated IGHV. Partial responses were observed in some 24 patients and complete responses in 2; after a median follow-up of roughly 72 months, remission was maintained in approximately 15 patients and progression was observed in around twelve. Response samples were obtained after a median of 12 months of treatment, with a range of about 6 to 36 months. On average, each sample yielded 255,043 productive templates and about 94,000 productive rearrangements. Longitudinal samples were obtainable from about 30% of the roughly 90 participants in the trial. Cryopreserved peripheral blood mononuclear cells were obtained prior to treatment, at the time of response, and at either disease progression or sustained remission. All remission and progressive disease samples were collected while patients were still receiving ibrutinib.

The goal of deep resolution MiSeq sequencing was a depth between 1 in 1 million and 1 in 200,000 T cells, and coverage averaged 10x per clonotype. The immunoSEQ hsTCRB Kit was used to generate the TCR beta libraries. The published analysis was carried out like this. The data were analyzed with ImmunoSEQ Analyzer and ImmunoSEQ Data Assistant, and V, D and J gene assignments followed IMGT definitions. Clonality was computed as one minus normalized Shannon entropy of productive rearrangement frequencies, ranging from 0 to 1. Public clonotype analysis was restricted to overrepresented clonotypes comprising at least 0.05% of each patient's repertoire. About a dozen age-matched healthy donor repertoires from immuneACCESS served as clonality controls. TCRdb limited this immuneACCESS table to in-frame rearrangements with V and J called. A share of clones is missing; checked studies link under half to unresolved V genes, and the rest is unexplained. That table supplies the V and J calls and clone size; D and trimming were determined from the DNA. The sample table contains fewer than 200,000 clones; only one count was recorded for roughly four fifths of them. Less than 6% of the sample comes from the top ten.

The full study reports these points: Sampling times were not matched between patients in sustained remission and patients whose disease was progressing, and lymph node repertoires were not examined. Public clonotypes were found to be uncommon and were observed to contract or remain stable during treatment; the increase in clonality was shown to reflect expansion of private clonotypes at ibrutinib response. Clonality rose at ibrutinib response, remained stable during sustained remission, and dropped back toward baseline at progression. Baseline clonality exceeded that of age-matched healthy donors and correlated strongly with circulating CD8+ T-cell counts.

The time point tag for this specimen amounts to: roughly 25 months on ibrutinib. For TCR beta library preparation, approximately 2 micrograms of genomic DNA were isolated from cryopreserved PBMCs. High-throughput TCR beta sequencing was performed on longitudinal blood samples from CLL patients receiving ibrutinib monotherapy. Patients were enrolled in a phase 2 open-label single-center ibrutinib monotherapy trial. This clone was found once. Its antigen is not yet known. Within one base of it there is no much larger clone, and no base qualities were kept. The CDR3 spans 14 residues, from the cysteine through the phenylalanine. Only CDR3 DNA is held: 42 bases, read in frame from base 1. V lost 10 bases and J lost 5 bases; the stretch between them is 18 bases long. Based on the germline V gene (reference sequence), the CDR1 and CDR2 sequences are LNHDA and SQIVND.

This sequence originates from a human donor with chronic lymphocytic leukemia. Recombination linked TRBV19 to TRBJ1-3, with the D gene too uncertain to name. The sample here was PBMCs, taken after 24 months of ibrutinib treatment. The CDR3 protein sequence reads: CATRGFGLRNTIYF. The nucleotides read TGTGCCACTAGAGGATTTGGACTTCGAAACACCATATATTTT.